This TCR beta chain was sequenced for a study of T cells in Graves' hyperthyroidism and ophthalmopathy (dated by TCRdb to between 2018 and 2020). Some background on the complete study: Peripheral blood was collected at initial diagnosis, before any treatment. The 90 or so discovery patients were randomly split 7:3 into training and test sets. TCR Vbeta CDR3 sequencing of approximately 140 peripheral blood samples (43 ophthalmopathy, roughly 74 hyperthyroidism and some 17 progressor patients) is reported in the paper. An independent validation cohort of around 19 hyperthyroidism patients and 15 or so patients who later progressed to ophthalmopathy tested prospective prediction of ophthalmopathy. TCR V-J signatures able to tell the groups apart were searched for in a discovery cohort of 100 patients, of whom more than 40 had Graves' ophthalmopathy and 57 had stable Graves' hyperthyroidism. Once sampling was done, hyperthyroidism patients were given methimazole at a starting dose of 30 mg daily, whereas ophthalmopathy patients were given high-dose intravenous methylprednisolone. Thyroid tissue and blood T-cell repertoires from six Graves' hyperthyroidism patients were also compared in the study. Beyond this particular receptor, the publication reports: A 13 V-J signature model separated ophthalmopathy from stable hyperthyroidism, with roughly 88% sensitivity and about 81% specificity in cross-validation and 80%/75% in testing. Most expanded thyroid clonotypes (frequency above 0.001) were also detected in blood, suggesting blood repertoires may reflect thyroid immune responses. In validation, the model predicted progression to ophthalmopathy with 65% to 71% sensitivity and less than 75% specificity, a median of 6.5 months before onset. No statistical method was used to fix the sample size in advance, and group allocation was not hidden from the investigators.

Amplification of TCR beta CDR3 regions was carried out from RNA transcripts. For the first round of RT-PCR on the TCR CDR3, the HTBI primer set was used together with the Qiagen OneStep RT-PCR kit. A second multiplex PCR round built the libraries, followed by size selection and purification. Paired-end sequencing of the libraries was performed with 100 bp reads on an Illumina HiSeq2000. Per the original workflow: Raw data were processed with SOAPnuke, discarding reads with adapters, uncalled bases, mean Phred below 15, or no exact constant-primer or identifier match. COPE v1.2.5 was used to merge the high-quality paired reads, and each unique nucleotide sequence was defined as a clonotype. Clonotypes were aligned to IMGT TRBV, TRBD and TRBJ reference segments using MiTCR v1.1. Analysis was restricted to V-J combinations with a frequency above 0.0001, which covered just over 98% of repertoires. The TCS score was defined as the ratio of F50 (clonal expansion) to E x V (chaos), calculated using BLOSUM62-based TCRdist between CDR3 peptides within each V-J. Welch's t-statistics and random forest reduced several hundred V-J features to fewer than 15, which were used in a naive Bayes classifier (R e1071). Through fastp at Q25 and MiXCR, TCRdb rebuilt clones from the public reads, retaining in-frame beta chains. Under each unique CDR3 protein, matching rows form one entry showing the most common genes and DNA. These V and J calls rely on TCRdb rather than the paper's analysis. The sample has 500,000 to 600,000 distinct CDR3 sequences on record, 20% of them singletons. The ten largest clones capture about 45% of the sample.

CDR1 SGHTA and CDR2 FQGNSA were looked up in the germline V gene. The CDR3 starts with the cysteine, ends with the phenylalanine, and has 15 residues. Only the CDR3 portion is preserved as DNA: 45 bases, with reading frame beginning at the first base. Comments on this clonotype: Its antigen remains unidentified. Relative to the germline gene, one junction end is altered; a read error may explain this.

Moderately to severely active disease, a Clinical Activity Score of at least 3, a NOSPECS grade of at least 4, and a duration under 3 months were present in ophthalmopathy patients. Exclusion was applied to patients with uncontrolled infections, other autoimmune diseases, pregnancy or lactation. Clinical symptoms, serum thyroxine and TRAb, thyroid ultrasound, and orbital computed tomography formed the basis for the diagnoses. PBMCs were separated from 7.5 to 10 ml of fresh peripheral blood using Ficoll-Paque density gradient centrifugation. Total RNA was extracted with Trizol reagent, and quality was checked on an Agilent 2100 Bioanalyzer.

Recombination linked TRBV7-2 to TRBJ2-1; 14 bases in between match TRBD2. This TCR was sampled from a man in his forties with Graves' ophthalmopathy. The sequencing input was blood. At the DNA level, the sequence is TGTGCCAGCAGGTTAGGGACTAGCGGGGGTAATGAGCAGTTCTTC. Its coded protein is CASRLGTSGGNEQFF.